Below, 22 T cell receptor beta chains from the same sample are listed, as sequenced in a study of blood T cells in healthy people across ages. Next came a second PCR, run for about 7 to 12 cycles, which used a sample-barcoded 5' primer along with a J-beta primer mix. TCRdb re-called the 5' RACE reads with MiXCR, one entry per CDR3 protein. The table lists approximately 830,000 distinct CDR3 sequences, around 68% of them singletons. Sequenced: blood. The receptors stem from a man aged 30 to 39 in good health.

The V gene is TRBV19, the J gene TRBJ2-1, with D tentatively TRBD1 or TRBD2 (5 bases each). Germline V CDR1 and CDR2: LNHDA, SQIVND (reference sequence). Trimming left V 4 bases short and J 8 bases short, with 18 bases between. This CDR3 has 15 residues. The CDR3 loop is CASSKVSGHAHEQFF. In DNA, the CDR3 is TGTGCCAGTAGTAAAGTGAGCGGACACGCCCATGAGCAGTTCTTC.

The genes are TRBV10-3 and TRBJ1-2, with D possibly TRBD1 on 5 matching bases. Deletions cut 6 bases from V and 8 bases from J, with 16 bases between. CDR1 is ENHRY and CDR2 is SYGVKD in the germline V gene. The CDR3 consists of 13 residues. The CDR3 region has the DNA TGTGCCATCAGAGAAGGGACGGTGGGGGGCTACACCTTC. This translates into CAIREGTVGGYTF.

In DNA, the CDR3 is TGCAGTGCTAGAGAATTAGCCAAAAACATTCAGTACTTC. Protein product: CSARELAKNIQYF. This chain connects TRBV20-1 to TRBJ2-4; D gene unclear. The CDR3 spans 13 residues. Germline loops: CDR1 DFQATT, CDR2 SNEGSKA (reference sequence). V lost 0 bases, J lost 0 bases, and 3 bases lay in between.

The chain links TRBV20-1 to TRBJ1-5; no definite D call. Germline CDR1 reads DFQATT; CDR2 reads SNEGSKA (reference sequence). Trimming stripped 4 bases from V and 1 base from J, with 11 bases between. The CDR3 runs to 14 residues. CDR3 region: CSAIHPLSNQPQHF. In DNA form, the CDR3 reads TGCAGTGCTATTCATCCGCTAAGCAATCAGCCCCAGCATTTT.

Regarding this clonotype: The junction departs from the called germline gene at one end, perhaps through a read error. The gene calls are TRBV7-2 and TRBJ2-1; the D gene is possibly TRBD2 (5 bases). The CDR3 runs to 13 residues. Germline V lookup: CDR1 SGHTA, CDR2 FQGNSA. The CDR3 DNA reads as TGTGCCAGCAGCTTAGCTAGAGAAGATGAGCGGTACTTC. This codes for CASSLAREDERYF.

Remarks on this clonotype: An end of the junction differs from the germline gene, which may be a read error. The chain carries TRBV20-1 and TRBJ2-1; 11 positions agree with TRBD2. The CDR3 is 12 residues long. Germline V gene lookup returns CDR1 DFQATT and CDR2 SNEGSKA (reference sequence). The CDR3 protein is CSTSGGYNEQFF. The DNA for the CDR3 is TGCAGTACTAGCGGGGGCTACAATGAGCAGTTCTTC.

The CDR3 DNA follows: TGTGCCAGCAGTGAGGCACTAGCGGGGCTTTACAATGAGCAGTTCTTC. Translating it yields CASSEALAGLYNEQFF. The chain is built from TRBV2 and TRBJ2-1; 10 nucleotides agree with TRBD2. The CDR3 extends over 16 amino acids. Per germline, CDR1 SNHLY and CDR2 FYNNEI. With 3 bases clipped from V and 4 bases from J, the junction kept 6 bases outside the gene matches.

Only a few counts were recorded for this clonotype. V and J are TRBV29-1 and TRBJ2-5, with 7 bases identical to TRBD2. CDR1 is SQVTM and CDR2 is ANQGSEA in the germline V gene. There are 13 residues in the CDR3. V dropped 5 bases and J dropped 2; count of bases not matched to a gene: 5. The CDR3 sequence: CSVSSGRQETQYF. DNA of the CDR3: TGCAGCGTTTCTAGCGGTCGTCAAGAGACCCAGTACTTC.

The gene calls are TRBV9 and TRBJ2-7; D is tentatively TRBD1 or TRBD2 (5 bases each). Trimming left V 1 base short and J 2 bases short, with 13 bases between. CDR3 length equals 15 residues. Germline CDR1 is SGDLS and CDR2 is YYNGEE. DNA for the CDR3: TGTGCCAGCAGCGTAAGCAGGGACGTAACCTACGAGCAGTACTTC. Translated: CASSVSRDVTYEQYF.

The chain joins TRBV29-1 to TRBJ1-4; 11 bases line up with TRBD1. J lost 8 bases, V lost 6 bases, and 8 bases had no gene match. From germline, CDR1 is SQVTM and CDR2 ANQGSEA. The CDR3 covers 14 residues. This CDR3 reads CSVKLGTGGEKLFF. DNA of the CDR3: TGCAGCGTGAAATTGGGGACAGGGGGAGAAAAACTGTTTTTT.

Here the CDR3 reads CSARPSPNSPLHF. CDR3 DNA: TGCAGCGCACGGCCGAGCCCAAATTCACCCCTCCACTTT. The rearrangement links TRBV29-1 to TRBJ1-6, with D unresolved. V was shortened by 7 bases and J by 7 bases, with 14 bases between the two germline ends. Germline lookup yields CDR1 SQVTM and CDR2 ANQGSEA. The CDR3 loop spans 13 amino acids.

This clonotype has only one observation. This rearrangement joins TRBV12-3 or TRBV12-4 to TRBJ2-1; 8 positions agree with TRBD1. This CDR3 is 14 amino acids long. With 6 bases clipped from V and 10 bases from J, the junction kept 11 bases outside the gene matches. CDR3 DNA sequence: TGTGCCAGCAGATCCGGGACAGGTTCTTACGAGCAGTTCTTC. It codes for CASRSGTGSYEQFF.

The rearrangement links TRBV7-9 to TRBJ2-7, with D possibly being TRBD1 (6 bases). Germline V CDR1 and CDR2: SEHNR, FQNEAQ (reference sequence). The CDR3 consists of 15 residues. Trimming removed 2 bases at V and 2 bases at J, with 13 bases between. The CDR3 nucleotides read TGTGCCAGCAGCTTACCGGACAGTGCTACCTACGAGCAGTACTTC. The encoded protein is CASSLPDSATYEQYF.

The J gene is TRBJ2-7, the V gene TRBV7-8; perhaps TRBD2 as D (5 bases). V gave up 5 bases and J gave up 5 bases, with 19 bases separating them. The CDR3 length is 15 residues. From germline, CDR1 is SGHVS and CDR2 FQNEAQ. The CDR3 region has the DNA TGTGCCAGCAGCCCCCTCAGCGGCGGGCTGGACGAGCAGTACTTC. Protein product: CASSPLSGGLDEQYF. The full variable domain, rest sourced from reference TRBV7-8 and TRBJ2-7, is GAGVSQSPRYKVAKRGQDVALRCDPISGHVSLFWYQQALGQGPEFLTYFQNEAQLDKSGLPSDRFFAERPEGSVSTLKIQRTQQEDSAVYLCASSPLSGGLDEQYFGPGTRLTVT.

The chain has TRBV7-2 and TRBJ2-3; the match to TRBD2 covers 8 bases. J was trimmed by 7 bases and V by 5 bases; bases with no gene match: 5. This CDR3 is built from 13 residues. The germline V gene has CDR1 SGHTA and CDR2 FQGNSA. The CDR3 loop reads CASSTGGAYTQYF. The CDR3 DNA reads TGTGCCAGCAGCACGGGGGGGGCTTATACGCAGTATTTT.

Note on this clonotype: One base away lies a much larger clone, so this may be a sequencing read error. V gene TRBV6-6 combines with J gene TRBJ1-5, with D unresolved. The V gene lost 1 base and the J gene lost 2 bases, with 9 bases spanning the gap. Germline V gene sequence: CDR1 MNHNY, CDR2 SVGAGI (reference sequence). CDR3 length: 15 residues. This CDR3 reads CASSYFFAGNQPQHF. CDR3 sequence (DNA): TGTGCCAGCAGTTACTTCTTTGCGGGCAATCAGCCCCAGCATTTT.

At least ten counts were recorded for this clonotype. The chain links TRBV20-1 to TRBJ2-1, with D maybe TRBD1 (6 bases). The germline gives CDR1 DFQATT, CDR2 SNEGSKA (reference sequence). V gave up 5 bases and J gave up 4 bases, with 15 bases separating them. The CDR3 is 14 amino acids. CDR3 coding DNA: TGCAGTGCTCCTCCATTGACAGGATACAATGAGCAGTTCTTC. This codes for CSAPPLTGYNEQFF.

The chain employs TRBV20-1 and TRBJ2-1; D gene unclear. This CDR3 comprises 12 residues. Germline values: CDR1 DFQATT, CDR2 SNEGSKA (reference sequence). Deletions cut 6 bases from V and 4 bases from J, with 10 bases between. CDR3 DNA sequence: TGCAGTGCCAACGACTGGTACAATGAGCAGTTCTTC. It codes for CSANDWYNEQFF.

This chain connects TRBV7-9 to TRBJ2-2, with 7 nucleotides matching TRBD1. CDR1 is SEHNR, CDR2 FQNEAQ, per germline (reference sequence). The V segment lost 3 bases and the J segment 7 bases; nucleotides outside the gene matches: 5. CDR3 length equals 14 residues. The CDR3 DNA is TGTGCCAGCAGCTTGAGGGGGCATAGCGGGGAGCTGTTTTTT. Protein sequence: CASSLRGHSGELFF.

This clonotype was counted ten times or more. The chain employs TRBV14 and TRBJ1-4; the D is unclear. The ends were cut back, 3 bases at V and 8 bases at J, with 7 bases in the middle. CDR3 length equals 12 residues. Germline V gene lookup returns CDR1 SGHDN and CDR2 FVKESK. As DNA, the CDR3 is TGTGCCAGCAGCCAGAACAGCGAAAAACTGTTTTTT. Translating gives CASSQNSEKLFF.

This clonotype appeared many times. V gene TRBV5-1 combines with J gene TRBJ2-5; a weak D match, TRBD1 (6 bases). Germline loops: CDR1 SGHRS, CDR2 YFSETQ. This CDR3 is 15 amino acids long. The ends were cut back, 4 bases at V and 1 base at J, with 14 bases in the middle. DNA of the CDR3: TGCGCCAGCAGCATCCTTACAGGGTTCCAAGAGACCCAGTACTTC. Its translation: CASSILTGFQETQYF. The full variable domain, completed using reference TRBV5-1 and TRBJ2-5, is KAGVTQTPRYLIKTRGQQVTLSCSPISGHRSVSWYQQTPGQGLQFLFEYFSETQRNKGNFPGRFSGRQFSNSRSEMNVSTLELGDSALYLCASSILTGFQETQYFGPGTRLLVL.

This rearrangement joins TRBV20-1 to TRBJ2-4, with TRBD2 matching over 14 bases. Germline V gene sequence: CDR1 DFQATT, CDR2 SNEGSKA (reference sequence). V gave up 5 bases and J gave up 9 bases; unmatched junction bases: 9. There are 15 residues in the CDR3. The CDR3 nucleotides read TGCAGTGCTGAATGGACTAGCGGGGGGAGAGGCATTCAGTACTTC. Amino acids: CSAEWTSGGRGIQYF.